This passage covers 10 T cell receptor beta chains from one sample sequenced in a study of CD8 T cells in ankylosing spondylitis. Study-wide points: Ankylosing spondylitis blood appeared to carry a characteristic TCR beta motif of several highly homologous variants.

TCRdb reanalysed the 5' RACE reads using MiXCR and keeps one entry per CDR3 protein. This sample has about 800,000 distinct CDR3 sequences, with about 11% found just once. These receptors' antigens are unknown. Sequencing used blood, either unsorted or a sorted T cell fraction (not recorded which). The receptors derive from a male donor with ankylosing spondylitis.

The V call is TRBV4-2, the J call TRBJ2-2; tentative D call: TRBD1 (6 bases). In germline, CDR1 is LGHNA, CDR2 YNFKEQ. The CDR3 runs 16 residues. The V and J ends lost 1 base and 7 bases respectively, with 16 bases between them. This CDR3 reads CASSQASGEFIGELFF. As DNA, the CDR3 is TGTGCCAGCAGCCAAGCGTCAGGGGAGTTCATCGGGGAGCTGTTTTTT.

This chain connects TRBV15 to TRBJ2-7; 8 bases map to TRBD1. Per germline, CDR1 LNHNV and CDR2 YYDKDF (reference sequence). The CDR3 sequence is 14 residues long. V was clipped by 5 bases and J by 2 bases; unmatched bases: 5. The CDR3 DNA follows: TGTGCCACCAGCGGGGCGGACAGGGCCTACGAGCAGTACTTC. Translated: CATSGADRAYEQYF.

The rearrangement joins TRBV6-1 to TRBJ1-2; D call uncertain. Germline CDR1 reads MNHNS; CDR2 reads SASEGT. Trimming removed 2 bases at V and 3 bases at J, with 7 bases between. The CDR3 sequence is 13 residues long. The CDR3 sequence is CASSEIRDYGYTF. CDR3 bases: TGTGCCAGCAGTGAAATCCGAGACTATGGCTACACCTTC.

This clonotype was picked up many times. The CDR3: CATSRDPQDTQYF. CDR3 bases: TGTGCCACCAGCAGAGATCCGCAGGATACGCAGTATTTT. The chain joins TRBV15 to TRBJ2-3; D not resolved. This CDR3 has 13 amino acids. The germline gives CDR1 LNHNV, CDR2 YYDKDF (reference sequence). V was trimmed by 0 bases and J by 6 bases, leaving 7 bases between them.

This clonotype was detected a few times. The V gene is TRBV20-1, the J gene TRBJ2-7; either TRBD1 or TRBD2 may supply D (5 bases each). Germline CDR1 reads DFQATT; CDR2 reads SNEGSKA (reference sequence). The V end was cut by 6 bases, the J end by 3 bases, with 21 bases between. CDR3 length equals 15 residues. CDR3 sequence: CSAPRPPGPGYEQYF. In nucleotides, the CDR3 is TGCAGTGCCCCAAGACCCCCGGGACCGGGCTACGAGCAGTACTTC.

This clonotype was seen only a few times. The V gene is TRBV4-2, the J gene TRBJ1-2; 8 bases are shared with TRBD1. J lost 8 bases, V lost 4 bases, and 9 bases had no gene match. CDR3 length: 14 amino acids. Germline assignment: CDR1 LGHNA and CDR2 YNFKEQ. Here the CDR3 reads CASSLMDRAEGYTF. The CDR3 DNA follows: TGTGCCAGCAGCCTGATGGACAGGGCGGAAGGCTACACCTTC.

This clonotype was counted between two and nine times. This chain uses TRBV10-3 with TRBJ1-4, with TRBD1 as a possible D gene (5 bases). V was shortened by 3 bases and J by 6 bases, with 17 bases between the two germline ends. There are 16 residues in the CDR3. Germline loops: CDR1 ENHRY, CDR2 SYGVKD. The DNA for the CDR3 is TGTGCCATCAGTGAAGGGGCAGGAGGGAATCATGAAAAACTGTTTTTT. Translation gives CAISEGAGGNHEKLFF.

This clonotype occurred a few times. The V call is TRBV3-1, the J call TRBJ1-2; no clear D gene. Germline-derived CDR1 and CDR2 are LGHDT and YNNKEL (reference sequence). The CDR3 loop spans 12 amino acids. The V end lost 3 bases, the J end lost 4 bases, and 6 bases lay between the germline ends. The CDR3 DNA is TGTGCCAGCAGCCAGGCCACCTATGGCTACACCTTC. Protein sequence: CASSQATYGYTF.

The chain is built from TRBV7-9 and TRBJ2-7; TRBD1 might be the D (6 bases). Germline CDR1 SEHNR, CDR2 FQNEAQ (reference sequence). Trimming stripped 5 bases from V and 0 bases from J, with 14 bases between. The CDR3 spans 15 residues. The CDR3 region is CASSQQGSGSYEQYF. The DNA for the CDR3 is TGTGCCAGCAGCCAACAGGGAAGTGGCTCCTACGAGCAGTACTTC. Drawing the rest from reference TRBV7-9 and TRBJ2-7, the complete variable domain is DTGVSQNPRHKITKRGQNVTFRCDPISEHNRLYWYRQTLGQGPEFLTYFQNEAQLEKSRLLSDRFSAERPKGSFSTLEIQRTEQGDSAMYLCASSQQGSGSYEQYFGPGTRLTVT.

CDR3 bases: TGTGCCAGCAGCCCTTGGACAGACCTACTTCAAGAGACCCAGTACTTC. Protein sequence: CASSPWTDLLQETQYF. The chain couples TRBV21-1 to TRBJ2-5; the D segment call TRBD1 is taken from the table without a DNA check. TRBV21-1 is marked as a pseudogene. The CDR3 totals 16 residues.